A selection of T cell receptor beta chains follows, all from one sample in a study of blood T cell repertoires in COVID-19. Profiling relied on immunoSEQ multiplex PCR, and the TCRdb table lists in-frame clones only, not all of them. The sample lists tens of thousands of clones, 77% occurring once. Sequencing was performed on peripheral blood. Every receptor here comes from a man aged 65-85 years with active or convalescent COVID-19. Both conserved end residues are part of each CDR3. D genes are given only for firm matches. Only part of the rows carry a size: once, few, many, or a class if the clone is expanded.

TRBD1 | TRBJ1-5 | TRBV19 | few | TGTGCCAGTAGTGGAGTAGACAGGGGTGTTCAGCCCCAGCATTTT | CASSGVDRGVQPQHF
- | TRBJ2-3 | TRBV18 | - | TGTGCCAGCTCACCACCGAACTGGGGAGACACAGATACGCAGTATTTT | CASSPPNWGDTDTQYF
TRBD1 | TRBJ2-7 | TRBV7-2 | - | TGTGCCAGCAGCATCGGGACAGGGGAGGTTCAGCAGTACTTC | CASSIGTGEVQQYF
- | TRBJ1-2 | TRBV28 | - | TGTGCCAGCAGTAAGGGGGAATCTACCTATGGCTACACCTTC | CASSKGESTYGYTF
- | TRBJ2-2 | TRBV7-2 | - | TGTGCCAGCAGCTGGCAGGGGAGCACCGGGGAGCTGTTTTTT | CASSWQGSTGELFF
- | TRBJ2-7 | TRBV21-1 | - | TGTGCCAGCAGCAGCCCGGGACAGTGGACCGCCTACGAGCAGTACTTC | CASSSPGQWTAYEQYF
- | TRBJ1-3 | TRBV11-2 | - | TGTGCCAGCAGCTTAGACCTGAGCTCTGGAAACACCATATATTTT | CASSLDLSSGNTIYF
TRBD2 | TRBJ2-2 | TRBV6-2/TRBV6-3 | - | TGTGCCAGCAGTTACATGACTAGCATTGGGGTCACCGGGGAGCTGTTTTTT | CASSYMTSIGVTGELFF
TRBD1 | TRBJ1-2 | TRBV6-5 | - | TGTGCCAGCAGTTACGAGACAGGGGGTACCGGCTACACCTTC | CASSYETGGTGYTF
TRBD1 | TRBJ1-2 | TRBV10-3 | few | TGTGCCATCAGTGACCGGGACAGGGGCTATGGCTACACCTTC | CAISDRDRGYGYTF
TRBD1 | TRBJ1-2 | TRBV5-6 | - | TGTGCCAGCAGCTACGTACAGGGGACTGGCTACACCTTC | CASSYVQGTGYTF
- | TRBJ2-7 | TRBV11-3 | once | TGTGCCAGCAGCTTACGGTCCGAGAGCTCCTACGAGCAGTACTTC | CASSLRSESSYEQYF
- | TRBJ1-1 | TRBV12-5 | - | TGTGCTAGTGGTTTGGGGCAGGCGAGTGAAGCTTTCTTT | CASGLGQASEAFF
TRBD2 | TRBJ2-1 | TRBV7-9 | - | TGTGCCAGCAGCCTCCTTAGCGGGAGTGAGAATGAGCAGTTCTTC | CASSLLSGSENEQFF
- | TRBJ1-2 | TRBV11-2 | - | TGTGCCAGCAGGGGAACAGGGAGTTCTAAGGGCTACACCTTC | CASRGTGSSKGYTF
TRBD1 | TRBJ1-2 | TRBV24-1 | - | TGTGCCACCAGTGATCCCGGGACAGGGTACGGCTACACCTTC | CATSDPGTGYGYTF
- | TRBJ1-1 | TRBV19 | - | TGTGCCAGTAGTATCACAGGTGTATGGACTGAAGCTTTCTTT | CASSITGVWTEAFF